The text below deals with one T cell receptor (beta chain). The target antigen is unknown. The data stem from a study of T cell repertoires in cytomegalovirus infection. TCRdb reanalysed the reads using MiXCR and keeps one entry per CDR3 protein. The sample has a few hundred thousand distinct CDR3 sequences; around 20% are singletons. Looked up from germline, CDR1 is SEHNR and CDR2 is FQNEAQ (reference sequence). Trimming pared 7 bases from V and 14 bases from J, leaving 14 bases between. The CDR3 is made up of 11 amino acids. The specimen was cultured PBMCs, collected from culture after CMV antigen stimulation. This clonotype was obtained from a human donor in good health (CMV status not recorded). Some clones in this sample may be carry-over from other donors' samples. The chain employs TRBV7-9 and TRBJ2-2; the D call may be TRBD1 or TRBD2 (5 bases each). DNA for the CDR3: TGTGCCAGCAACAAGAACGGGGCCCTGTTTTTT. This codes for CASNKNGALFF.